The T cell receptor beta chain under discussion was sequenced for a study of cytomegalovirus exposure and HLA in healthy donors. Germline CDR1 and CDR2: SGHRS and YFSETQ. The V and J ends lost 0 bases and 5 bases respectively, with 12 bases between them. The CDR3 has 14 residues. This PCR relied on a set of 60 Vbeta primers and 13 Jbeta primers. The method was immunoSEQ multiplex PCR; TCRdb's version includes in-frame clones alone and lacks a portion of them. The repertoire holds roughly 180,000 clones, with 75% to 85% as singletons. This sequence was found in a young man in good health and CMV-seronegative. Input material: PBMCs. The rearrangement links TRBV5-1 to TRBJ2-7; possible D gene TRBD2, 6 bases. CDR3 in DNA: TGCGCCAGCAGCTTGGCGGCAGGGAGGCACGAGCAGTACTTC. Translation gives CASSLAAGRHEQYF.